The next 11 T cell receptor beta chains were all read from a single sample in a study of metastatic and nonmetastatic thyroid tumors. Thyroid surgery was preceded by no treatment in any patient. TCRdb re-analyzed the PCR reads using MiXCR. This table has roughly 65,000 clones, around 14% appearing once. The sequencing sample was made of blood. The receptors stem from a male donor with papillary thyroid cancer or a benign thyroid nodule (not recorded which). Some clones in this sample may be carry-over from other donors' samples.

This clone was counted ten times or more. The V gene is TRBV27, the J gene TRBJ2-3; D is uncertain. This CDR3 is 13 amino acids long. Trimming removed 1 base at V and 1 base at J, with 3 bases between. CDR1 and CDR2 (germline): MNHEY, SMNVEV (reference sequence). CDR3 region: CASSLWGTDTQYF. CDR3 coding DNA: TGTGCCAGCAGTTTATGGGGCACAGATACGCAGTATTTT.

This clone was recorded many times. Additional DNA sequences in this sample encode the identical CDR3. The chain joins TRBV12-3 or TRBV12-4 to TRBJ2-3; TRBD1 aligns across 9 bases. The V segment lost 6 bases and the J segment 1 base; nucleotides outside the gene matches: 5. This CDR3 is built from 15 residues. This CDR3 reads CASRDDRGGTDTQYF. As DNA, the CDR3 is TGTGCCAGCAGAGATGACAGGGGGGGCACAGATACGCAGTATTTT.

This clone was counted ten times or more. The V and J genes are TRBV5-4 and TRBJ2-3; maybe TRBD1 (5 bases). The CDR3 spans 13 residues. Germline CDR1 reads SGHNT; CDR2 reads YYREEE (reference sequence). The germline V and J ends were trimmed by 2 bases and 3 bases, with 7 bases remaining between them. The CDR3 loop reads CASSFQGTDTQYF. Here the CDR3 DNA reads TGTGCCAGCAGCTTTCAGGGTACAGATACGCAGTATTTT. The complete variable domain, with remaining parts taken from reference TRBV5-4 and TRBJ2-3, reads ETGVTQSPTHLIKTRGQQVTLRCSSQSGHNTVSWYQQALGQGPQFIFQYYREEENGRGNFPPRFSGLQFPNYSSELNVNALELDDSALYLCASSFQGTDTQYFGPGTRLTVL.

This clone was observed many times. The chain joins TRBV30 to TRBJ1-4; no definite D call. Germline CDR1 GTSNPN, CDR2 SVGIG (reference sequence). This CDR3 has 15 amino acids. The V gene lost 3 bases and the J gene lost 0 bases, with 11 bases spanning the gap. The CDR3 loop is CAWRDGPATNEKLFF. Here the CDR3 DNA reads TGTGCCTGGAGGGACGGACCTGCAACTAATGAAAAACTGTTTTTT.

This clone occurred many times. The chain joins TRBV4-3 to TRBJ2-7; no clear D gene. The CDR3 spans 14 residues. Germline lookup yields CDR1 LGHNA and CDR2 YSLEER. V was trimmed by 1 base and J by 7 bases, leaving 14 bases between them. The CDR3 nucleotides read TGCGCCAGCAGCCAAGGAGGCCACCTCGGGGAGCAGTACTTC. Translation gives CASSQGGHLGEQYF.

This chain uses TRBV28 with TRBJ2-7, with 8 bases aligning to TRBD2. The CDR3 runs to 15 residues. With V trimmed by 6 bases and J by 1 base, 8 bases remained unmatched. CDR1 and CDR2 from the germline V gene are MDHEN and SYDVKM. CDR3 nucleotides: TGTGCCAGCAGAGACAGCGGGAGCGGTTCCTACGAGCAGTACTTC. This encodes CASRDSGSGSYEQYF.

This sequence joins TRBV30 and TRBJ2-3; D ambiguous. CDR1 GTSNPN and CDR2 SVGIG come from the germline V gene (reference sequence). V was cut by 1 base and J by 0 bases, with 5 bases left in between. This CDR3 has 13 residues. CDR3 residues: CAWSGISTDTQYF. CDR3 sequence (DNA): TGTGCCTGGAGTGGGATCAGCACAGATACGCAGTATTTT.

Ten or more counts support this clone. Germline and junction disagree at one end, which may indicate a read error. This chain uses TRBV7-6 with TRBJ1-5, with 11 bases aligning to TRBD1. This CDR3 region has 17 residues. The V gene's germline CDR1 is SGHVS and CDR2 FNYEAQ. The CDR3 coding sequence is TGTGCCAGCAGCTTATGGGGACAGGGGGTTAGCAATCGGCCCCAGCATTTT. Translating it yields CASSLWGQGVSNRPQHF.

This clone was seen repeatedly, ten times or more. The CDR3 nucleotides are TGTGCCAGCAGCGCAGGGACAACAATTAGCAATCAGCCCCAGCATTTT. Translating gives CASSAGTTISNQPQHF. V is TRBV9 and J is TRBJ1-5; tentatively, D is TRBD1 (6 bases). The V gene's germline CDR1 is SGDLS and CDR2 YYNGEE. Trimming stripped 3 bases from V and 0 bases from J, with 13 bases between. The length of the CDR3 is 16 residues.

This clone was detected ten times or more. The CDR3 here is CASSSPGSSTDTQYF. The DNA for the CDR3 is TGTGCCAGCAGCTCTCCAGGGTCTAGCACAGATACGCAGTATTTT. The chain has TRBV11-2 and TRBJ2-3; D may be TRBD1 (5 bases). V shed 4 bases and J shed 0 bases, with 11 bases lying between them. This CDR3 region has 15 residues. CDR1 is SGHAT, CDR2 FQNNGV, per germline.

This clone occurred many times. DNA for the CDR3: TGTGCCAGCAGCTTAGACAGGGAAACCCCCTCCTACAATGAGCAGTTCTTC. This encodes CASSLDRETPSYNEQFF. The rearrangement links TRBV7-8 to TRBJ2-1; weak D call: TRBD1 (6 bases). Trimming removed 1 base at V and 0 bases at J, with 13 bases between. Germline CDR1 SGHVS, CDR2 FQNEAQ. This CDR3 contains 17 residues. The full variable domain, in which reference TRBV7-8 and TRBJ2-1 provide the parts outside the CDR3, is GAGVSQSPRYKVAKRGQDVALRCDPISGHVSLFWYQQALGQGPEFLTYFQNEAQLDKSGLPSDRFFAERPEGSVSTLKIQRTQQEDSAVYLCASSLDRETPSYNEQFFGPGTRLTVL.